The next 28 T cell receptor beta chains were all read from a single sample in a study of cytomegalovirus exposure and HLA in healthy donors. 13 Jbeta primers and 60 Vbeta primers were used for the PCR. Sequenced by immunoSEQ multiplex PCR; TCRdb stores in-frame clones only, minus some. The profile shows about 83,000 clones, 70% to 75% of them singletons. Sequencing used PBMCs. The receptors here all came from a man between 60 and 75 years old in good health and CMV-seronegative.

The CDR3 DNA sequence: TGTGCCAGCAGTTACTCGACAGGGGGGGGCACTGAAGCTTTCTTT. Protein sequence: CASSYSTGGGTEAFF. The chain links TRBV6-5 to TRBJ1-1, with TRBD1 identical over 9 bases. V was pared by 0 bases and J by 4 bases, with 3 bases of the junction left unmatched. Looked up from germline, CDR1 is MNHEY and CDR2 is SVGAGI. The CDR3 has 15 residues.

The CDR3 bases are TGCGCCAGCAGCCCCGTTCGGAGCTCCTACGAGCAGTACTTC. Protein product: CASSPVRSSYEQYF. The V gene is TRBV5-1, the J gene TRBJ2-7; D not certain. With 4 bases removed from V and 0 bases from J, the gap between germline ends came to 11 bases. The CDR3 extends over 14 amino acids. Germline V lookup: CDR1 SGHRS, CDR2 YFSETQ.

The genes are TRBV18 and TRBJ1-1; 11 bases are a match to TRBD1. Per germline, CDR1 KGHSH and CDR2 LQKENI. V was pared by 1 base and J by 2 bases, with 3 bases of the junction left unmatched. This CDR3 region has 16 residues. The DNA for the CDR3 is TGTGCCAGCTCACCACGGACAGGGGGCCCAAACACTGAAGCTTTCTTT. It encodes CASSPRTGGPNTEAFF.

The chain employs TRBV5-1 and TRBJ2-7; TRBD2 matches 7 bases. This CDR3 contains 16 residues. V trimming: 4 bases; J trimming: 0 bases; junction bases outside the gene matches: 10. Germline CDR1 reads SGHRS; CDR2 reads YFSETQ. CDR3 in amino acids: CASSLFGGGTSYEQYF. CDR3 in DNA: TGCGCCAGCAGCCTGTTTGGCGGGGGAACCTCCTACGAGCAGTACTTC.

This clone appeared a few times. The chain uses TRBV30 and TRBJ1-1; D is perhaps TRBD1 (6 bases). The germline gives CDR1 GTSNPN, CDR2 SVGIG (reference sequence). V gave up 5 bases and J gave up 7 bases, with 20 bases separating them. This CDR3 has 14 amino acids. The CDR3 DNA reads TGTGCCTGGGTCACACAGGGCTATCCACTTGAAGCTTTCTTT. It encodes CAWVTQGYPLEAFF.

The V call is TRBV6-6, the J call TRBJ1-5, with 8 bases identical to TRBD1. Germline assignment: CDR1 MNHNY and CDR2 SVGAGI (reference sequence). J gave up 0 bases and V 5 bases, and 3 bases lay outside the gene matches. This CDR3 is built from 15 residues. DNA of the CDR3: TGTGCCAGCAGTCGGACAGGGAATAGCAATCAGCCCCAGCATTTT. Translated: CASSRTGNSNQPQHF.

V gene TRBV6-5 combines with J gene TRBJ2-3, with 16 bases lining up with TRBD2. The CDR3 has 15 amino acids. Losses at the gene ends were 6 bases for V and 4 bases for J; bases not matched to a gene: 1. Germline V CDR1 and CDR2: MNHEY, SVGAGI. The CDR3 bases are TGTGCCAGCAGCGGGACTAGCGGGGGGGCAGATACGCAGTATTTT. It yields the protein CASSGTSGGADTQYF.

This clone was seen more than once but under ten times. As DNA, the CDR3 is TGTGCCACCAGCGTGGGGACAGGGGTCAATCAGCCCCAGCATTTT. Its protein is CATSVGTGVNQPQHF. The chain carries TRBV15 and TRBJ1-5, with TRBD1 matching 10 bases. The ends lost 5 bases at V and 3 bases at J; junction bases unmatched: 4. CDR1 and CDR2 from the germline V gene are LNHNV and YYDKDF (reference sequence). CDR3 length: 15 residues.

This sequence joins TRBV5-1 and TRBJ2-3, with 7 bases matching TRBD1. CDR1 SGHRS and CDR2 YFSETQ come from the germline V gene. CDR3 size: 13 residues. V lost 4 bases and J lost 10; bases outside the gene matches: 9. CDR3: CASSRGDSLAQYF. CDR3 DNA sequence: TGCGCCAGCAGCAGAGGGGACAGCTTAGCGCAGTATTTT.

This clone has more than one count but fewer than ten. The chain combines TRBV29-1 with TRBJ1-1; D is perhaps TRBD1 (6 bases). Germline-derived CDR1 and CDR2 are SQVTM and ANQGSEA. Trimming took 5 bases from V and 3 from J, leaving 13 bases between them. CDR3 length: 13 amino acids. The CDR3 DNA follows: TGCAGCGTTACACTATCAGGGGACACTGAAGCTTTCTTT. It translates to CSVTLSGDTEAFF.

This clone appeared once. The CDR3 DNA sequence: TGCGCCAGCAGCACCGGACAGGGAACGGGTGAAAAACTGTTTTTT. This translates into CASSTGQGTGEKLFF. The V call is TRBV5-1, the J call TRBJ1-4; 8 bases align to TRBD1. Trimming took 4 bases from V and 7 from J; bases not matched to a gene: 9. Germline V gives CDR1 SGHRS, CDR2 YFSETQ. This CDR3 region has 15 residues.

With respect to this clone: The sample holds other DNA sequences that translate to the same CDR3. The chain is built from TRBV5-6 and TRBJ2-7, with D unresolved. The germline V and J ends were trimmed by 0 bases and 7 bases, with 8 bases remaining between them. There are 12 residues in the CDR3. The germline gives CDR1 SGHDT, CDR2 YYEEEE. For the CDR3, the DNA is TGTGCCAGCAGCTTGGGGCTGTATGAGCAGTACTTC. Protein: CASSLGLYEQYF.

V gene TRBV4-1 combines with J gene TRBJ2-1; tentative D call: TRBD2 (6 bases). CDR3 length: 17 amino acids. Germline V gene data show CDR1 as MGHRA and CDR2 as YSYEKL. Trimming removed 3 bases from V and 0 bases from J, with 15 bases in between. CDR3 sequence (DNA): TGCGCCAGCAGCCAGACCACCACTAGCCTCTCCTACAATGAGCAGTTCTTC. Its protein is CASSQTTTSLSYNEQFF.

This chain connects TRBV15 to TRBJ2-7; no clear D gene. V was cut by 1 base and J by 5 bases, with 12 bases left in between. The CDR3 length is 14 residues. The germline V gene has CDR1 LNHNV and CDR2 YYDKDF (reference sequence). CDR3 in amino acids: CATSRAAGWDEQYF. In nucleotides, the CDR3 is TGTGCCACCAGCAGAGCGGCAGGTTGGGACGAGCAGTACTTC.

The chain employs TRBV5-4 and TRBJ2-1; 9 nucleotides line up with TRBD2. The V gene's germline CDR1 is SGHNT and CDR2 YYREEE (reference sequence). The CDR3 spans 16 residues. After removal of 0 bases from V and 4 bases from J, the junction contained 5 bases not matched to a gene. The CDR3 nucleotides are TGTGCCAGCAGCTTGGGCCTGGCGGGGGGGTACAATGAGCAGTTCTTC. Translated: CASSLGLAGGYNEQFF.

The gene calls are TRBV6-1 and TRBJ2-3, with 7 bases lining up with TRBD2. This CDR3 region has 14 residues. The J segment lost 6 bases and the V segment lost 5 bases, leaving 8 bases of the junction unmatched. Germline assignment: CDR1 MNHNS and CDR2 SASEGT. The CDR3 region has the DNA TGTGCCAGCAGTCCTTGGGGGAGGGTCGATACGCAGTATTTT. Translated: CASSPWGRVDTQYF.

The J gene is TRBJ1-2, the V gene TRBV5-1, with 8 bases identical to TRBD1. V shed 7 bases, J shed 8 bases, and the junction held 10 bases outside the gene matches. CDR3 size: 13 residues. CDR1 SGHRS and CDR2 YFSETQ come from the germline V gene. CDR3 sequence (DNA): TGCGCCAGCTCTCAACCGGGACAGGCGGGCTACACCTTC. This translates into CASSQPGQAGYTF.

This clone is a singleton in its sample. This chain uses TRBV30 with TRBJ1-1, with 8 bases identical to TRBD1. V shed 3 bases, J shed 2 bases, and the junction held 5 bases outside the gene matches. The CDR3 spans 14 residues. Germline V lookup: CDR1 GTSNPN, CDR2 SVGIG (reference sequence). In DNA form, the CDR3 reads TGTGCCTGGAGCGGGACAGGACCAAACACTGAAGCTTTCTTT. Encoded protein: CAWSGTGPNTEAFF.

This clone was seen a handful of times. The chain employs TRBV6-5 and TRBJ2-7; maybe TRBD2 (6 bases). Germline V gives CDR1 MNHEY, CDR2 SVGAGI. This CDR3 spans 15 amino acids. Trimming removed 5 bases at V and 8 bases at J, with 22 bases between. The chain's CDR3 is CASSISGSGAIKQYF. The CDR3 bases are TGTGCCAGCAGTATTTCGGGTAGCGGCGCTATAAAGCAGTACTTC.

About this clone: Other nucleotide sequences from this sample produce the same CDR3. V is TRBV19 and J is TRBJ1-4, with D uncertain. Trimming shortened V by 1 base and J by 7 bases, and 4 bases separated the two germline ends. CDR1 LNHDA and CDR2 SQIVND come from the germline V gene (reference sequence). The CDR3 length is 12 residues. CDR3 residues: CASSIGSEKLFF. CDR3 sequence (DNA): TGTGCCAGTAGTATAGGCAGTGAAAAACTGTTTTTT.

V is TRBV7-3 and J is TRBJ2-5; 7 bases map to TRBD2. The J call may be wrong; the DNA end is better matched by TRBJ2-7. The CDR3 is 15 amino acids. Germline V gene sequence: CDR1 SGHTA, CDR2 FQGTGA. Here the CDR3 DNA reads TGTGCCAGCAGCTTAGGGGGGGGGTTAACCTACGAGCAGTACTTC. Translated, it gives CASSLGGGLTYEQYF.

V is TRBV4-1 and J is TRBJ2-1; 8 bases match TRBD2. Germline assignment: CDR1 MGHRA and CDR2 YSYEKL. The CDR3 covers 16 residues. The V gene end was trimmed by 3 bases and the J gene end by 5 bases; junction bases not matched to a gene: 9. CDR3 residues: CASSQRSGGAHNEQFF. CDR3 nucleotide sequence: TGCGCCAGCAGCCAGCGGTCCGGGGGGGCTCACAATGAGCAGTTCTTC.

The chain combines TRBV27 with TRBJ1-5, with D tentatively TRBD1 (5 bases). Germline V lookup: CDR1 MNHEY, CDR2 SMNVEV (reference sequence). V dropped 7 bases and J dropped 8 bases, with 18 bases sitting between them. The CDR3 length is 14 residues. For the CDR3, the DNA is TGTGCCAGCAAGTCGTATCCGGGGGAGAAGCCCCAGCATTTT. It yields the protein CASKSYPGEKPQHF.

This chain joins TRBV13 and TRBJ2-3, with a possible D match to TRBD1 (7 bases). V was cut by 7 bases and J by 5 bases, with 22 bases left in between. The CDR3 sequence is 16 residues long. CDR1 is PRHDT, CDR2 FYEKMQ, per germline (reference sequence). CDR3 DNA sequence: TGTGCCAGCACCCTGGGGGGACAGACGGGGAAAGATACGCAGTATTTT. This sequence encodes CASTLGGQTGKDTQYF. The full variable domain, rest sourced from reference TRBV13 and TRBJ2-3, is AAGVIQSPRHLIKEKRETATLKCYPIPRHDTVYWYQQGPGQDPQFLISFYEKMQSDKGSIPDRFSAQQFSDYHSELNMSSLELGDSALYFCASTLGGQTGKDTQYFGPGTRLTVL.

V gene TRBV19 combines with J gene TRBJ1-3; D is undetermined. Trimming shortened V by 4 bases and J by 0 bases, and 13 bases separated the two germline ends. The CDR3 is 16 amino acids. Germline CDR1 and CDR2: LNHDA and SQIVND (reference sequence). This CDR3 is CASSTPGGTSGNTIYF. Written as DNA, the CDR3 is TGTGCCAGTAGTACCCCCGGCGGAACCTCTGGAAACACCATATATTTT.

The chain recombines TRBV5-1 with TRBJ2-3; the match to TRBD2 covers 10 bases. CDR1 is SGHRS, CDR2 YFSETQ, per germline. The CDR3 totals 15 residues. The V and J ends lost 0 bases and 6 bases, in that order; junction bases with no gene match: 4. CDR3 sequence (DNA): TGCGCCAGCAGCTTGGGAGCGGGGGGGCCGGATACGCAGTATTTT. As protein: CASSLGAGGPDTQYF.

The chain joins TRBV5-6 to TRBJ2-1; no firm D call. V lost 4 bases to trimming and J lost 10 bases, with 15 bases between them. Germline lookup yields CDR1 SGHDT and CDR2 YYEEEE. The CDR3 consists of 13 residues. The CDR3 nucleotides read TGTGCCAGCAGCCCCGCCGTGGGCGACGAGCAGTTCTTC. Translating gives CASSPAVGDEQFF.

This clone was detected once. V gene TRBV12-5 combines with J gene TRBJ2-2; D might be TRBD2 (6 bases). Trimming shortened V by 5 bases and J by 6 bases, and 7 bases separated the two germline ends. Germline assignment: CDR1 LGHNT and CDR2 FRNRAP. This CDR3 contains 12 residues. This CDR3 reads CASGRGAGELFF. CDR3 coding DNA: TGTGCTAGTGGTCGCGGGGCCGGGGAGCTGTTTTTT.